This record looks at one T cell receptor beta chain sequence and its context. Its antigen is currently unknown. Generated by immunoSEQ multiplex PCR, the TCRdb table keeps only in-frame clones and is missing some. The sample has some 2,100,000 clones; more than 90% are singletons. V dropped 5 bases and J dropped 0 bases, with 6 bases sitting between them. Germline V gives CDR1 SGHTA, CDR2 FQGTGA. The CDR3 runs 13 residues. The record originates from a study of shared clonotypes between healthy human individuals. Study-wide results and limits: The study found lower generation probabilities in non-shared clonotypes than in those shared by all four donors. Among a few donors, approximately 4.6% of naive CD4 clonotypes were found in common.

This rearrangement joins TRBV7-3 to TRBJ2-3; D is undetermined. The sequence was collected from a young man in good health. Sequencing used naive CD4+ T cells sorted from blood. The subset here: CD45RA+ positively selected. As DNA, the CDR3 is TGTGCCAGCAGCCAAGGTAGCACAGATACGCAGTATTTT. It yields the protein CASSQGSTDTQYF.